This T cell receptor beta chain was captured by sequencing in a study of persistence of HIV-infected CD4 T cells. This clone was counted only a few times. Its target is unknown. Trimming shortened V by 0 bases and J by 0 bases, and 12 bases separated the two germline ends. The CDR3 totals 16 residues. Germline V lookup: CDR1 SGHNT, CDR2 YYREEE (reference sequence). Study-level results: TCR analyses could not target the rare provirus-carrying CMV-responding cells.

The libraries were made with immunoSEQ version 4 in survey mode. TCRdb keeps only in-frame clones here, not all; method: immunoSEQ multiplex PCR. The data show 20,000 to 25,000 clones, about 74% seen once. An overlapping HIV-1 Gag peptide pool stimulated these cells at about 0.9 ug/peptide/mL. Responding CD4+ T cells were sorted by upregulation of both CD40 ligand and CD69. Donors had CD4+ T cell counts above 400 cells/uL and were CMV-seropositive. Sequenced material: CD4+ T cells sorted from PBMCs after 18-hour stimulation, taken from a patient who received antiretroviral therapy. The sequence was obtained from an adult man with HIV who was CMV-seropositive. The chain links TRBV5-4 to TRBJ1-1; D is ambiguous. CDR3 sequence (DNA): TGTGCCAGCAGCTTGGCAGGCAACGGGGTGAACACTGAAGCTTTCTTT. This encodes CASSLAGNGVNTEAFF.